This TCR beta chain derives from a study of shared T cell receptors in the human thymus. Germline V lookup: CDR1 MNHEY, CDR2 SVGAGI. This CDR3 is 16 amino acids long. J was trimmed by 0 bases and V by 0 bases; bases with no gene match: 1. Using immunoSEQ multiplex PCR, the repertoire was profiled, and TCRdb retains in-frame clones only, with some absent. The sample has about 660,000 clones, more than 75% seen once; the top ten hold more than 0.009%. These data also featured in a second study, about human thymus T cells.

This receptor was obtained from a boy in the first two years of life with a congenital heart defect. The gene calls are TRBV6-5 and TRBJ2-7; 11 nucleotides line up with TRBD2. Specimen: thymocytes. CDR3 nucleotides: TGTGCCAGCAGTTACTCGCTAGCGGGGGGCTCCTACGAGCAGTACTTC. This codes for CASSYSLAGGSYEQYF.